These 18 T cell receptor beta chains were sequenced from one sample in a study of blood T cells in healthy people across ages. Through a sample-barcoded 5' primer and a J-beta primer mix, a second PCR was run for about 6 to 12 cycles. Each CDR3 protein is one row after TCRdb ran MiXCR on the 5' RACE reads. This table holds hundreds of thousands of distinct CDR3 sequences, under 25% found once. The sample was blood. All receptors derive from a man between 65 and 80 years old in good health.

This clonotype has just a few counts. The chain employs TRBV24-1 and TRBJ2-3; TRBD2 might be the D (7 bases). The ends were cut back, 3 bases at V and 7 bases at J, with 13 bases in the middle. Germline V gene data show CDR1 as KGHDR and CDR2 as SFDVKD. CDR3 size: 14 residues. The chain's CDR3 is CATSDGGARNTQYF. The CDR3 DNA reads as TGTGCCACCAGTGATGGGGGGGCGAGGAATACGCAGTATTTT.

This clonotype was seen at least ten times. V usage is TRBV15 and J usage is TRBJ2-4; TRBD1 matches at 8 bases. This CDR3 region has 16 residues. After removal of 4 bases from V and 1 base from J, the junction contained 6 bases not matched to a gene. Germline V gene data show CDR1 as LNHNV and CDR2 as YYDKDF (reference sequence). Here the CDR3 DNA reads TGTGCCACCAGCACCTACAGGGGGGAGGCCAAAAACATTCAGTACTTC. It is translated as CATSTYRGEAKNIQYF.

The CDR3 loop is CASSQELGEWYNEQFF. CDR3 bases: TGCGCCAGCAGCCAAGAATTGGGGGAGTGGTACAATGAGCAGTTCTTC. V is TRBV4-3 and J is TRBJ2-1; TRBD1 or TRBD2 may be the D gene (5 bases each). The germline V gene has CDR1 LGHNA and CDR2 YSLEER. The CDR3 is 16 residues long. V was shortened by 0 bases and J by 4 bases, with 13 bases between the two germline ends.

The V gene is TRBV7-3, the J gene TRBJ1-6; D is unclear. Germline V gene data show CDR1 as SGHTA and CDR2 as FQGTGA. V lost 8 bases to trimming and J lost 8 bases, with 13 bases between them. The CDR3 spans 13 residues. CDR3 amino acids: CASGADRDSPLHF. DNA of the CDR3: TGTGCCAGCGGCGCCGACCGGGATTCACCCCTCCACTTT.

The rearrangement joins TRBV12-3 or TRBV12-4 to TRBJ2-1; TRBD2 matches at 12 bases. The CDR3 runs 20 residues. Trimming removed 3 bases from V and 7 bases from J; junction bases left unmatched: 19. The CDR3 sequence: CASSFHPGQGSSGRENEQFF. The DNA of the CDR3 is TGTGCCAGCAGTTTCCATCCGGGACAGGGGTCTAGCGGGAGGGAAAATGAGCAGTTCTTC.

This clonotype was detected a few times. The rearrangement joins TRBV4-2 to TRBJ2-7; no reliable D call. The CDR3 covers 15 residues. Germline-derived CDR1 and CDR2 are LGHNA and YNFKEQ. Between the trimmed V and J ends, which lost 1 base and 7 bases, there was a span of 17 bases. CDR3: CASSQAGLVGGEQYF. The CDR3 coding sequence is TGTGCCAGCAGCCAAGCTGGGCTTGTTGGTGGGGAGCAGTACTTC.

This clonotype was seen many times. V usage is TRBV18 and J usage is TRBJ2-7, with TRBD1 as a possible D gene (5 bases). The germline gives CDR1 KGHSH, CDR2 LQKENI. Trimming left V 2 bases short and J 5 bases short, with 10 bases between. The CDR3 is made up of 13 amino acids. The CDR3 sequence is CASSPSRDNEQYF. The CDR3 coding sequence is TGTGCCAGCTCACCAAGCAGGGATAACGAGCAGTACTTC.

The V and J genes are TRBV5-1 and TRBJ2-7, with a weak D call TRBD1 (5 bases). V lost 0 bases, J lost 5 bases, and 9 bases lay in between. The germline gives CDR1 SGHRS, CDR2 YFSETQ. The CDR3 totals 13 residues. The CDR3 DNA sequence: TGCGCCAGCAGCTTGGAGGGGTTCGACGAGCAGTACTTC. Translating it yields CASSLEGFDEQYF.

The sample holds many counts of this clonotype. The V and J genes are TRBV6-2 or TRBV6-3 and TRBJ2-1; 7 nucleotides agree with TRBD1. CDR3 length: 13 amino acids. J gave up 9 bases and V 2 bases, and 4 bases lay outside the gene matches. CDR1 is MNHEY, CDR2 SVGEGT, per germline. CDR3 DNA sequence: TGTGCCAGCAGTTACGGGACAGCCGTTGAGCAGTTCTTC. Its protein is CASSYGTAVEQFF.

The chain uses TRBV5-1 and TRBJ2-6; 7 bases are shared with TRBD1. CDR3 size: 17 residues. CDR1 and CDR2 (germline): SGHRS, YFSETQ. Unmatched junction bases numbered 7, after V lost 4 bases and J lost 0 bases. The CDR3 DNA is TGCGCCAGCAGCGCCGGGACAGAGATCTCTGGGGCCAACGTCCTGACTTTC. The encoded protein is CASSAGTEISGANVLTF.

On this clonotype itself: This sequence may be a read error, since a much larger clone differs from it by one base. This chain links TRBV25-1 with TRBJ2-5; D is possibly TRBD2 (6 bases). CDR3 length: 13 amino acids. Per germline, CDR1 MGHDK and CDR2 SYGVNS. This CDR3 reads CASSPRGIYEQCF. For the CDR3, the DNA is TGTGCCAGCAGTCCCCGCGGGATCTACGAGCAGTGCTTC.

The chain employs TRBV14 and TRBJ2-2; tentative D call: TRBD1 (6 bases). V lost 0 bases to trimming and J lost 1 base, with 12 bases between them. Germline V lookup: CDR1 SGHDN, CDR2 FVKESK. The CDR3 length is 17 residues. For the CDR3, the DNA is TGTGCCAGCAGCCAAGATTTCGCGACAGGGAACACCGGGGAGCTGTTTTTT. Translation: CASSQDFATGNTGELFF. Full variable domain (rest looked up from reference TRBV14 and TRBJ2-2): EAGVTQFPSHSVIEKGQTVTLRCDPISGHDNLYWYRRVMGKEIKFLLHFVKESKQDESGMPNNRFLAERTGGTYSTLKVQPAELEDSGVYFCASSQDFATGNTGELFFGEGSRLTVL.

The chain is built from TRBV5-1 and TRBJ1-1, with a weak D call TRBD1 (5 bases). The CDR3 is made up of 16 amino acids. Germline loops: CDR1 SGHRS, CDR2 YFSETQ. The V end was cut by 4 bases, the J end by 4 bases, with 20 bases between. The chain's CDR3 is CASSQREQAGSTEAFF. CDR3 nucleotides: TGCGCCAGCAGCCAAAGGGAGCAGGCAGGGTCCACTGAAGCTTTCTTT.

The gene calls are TRBV12-5 and TRBJ1-1; D unclear. Germline V gives CDR1 LGHNT, CDR2 FRNRAP. Trimming stripped 3 bases from V and 6 bases from J, with 5 bases between. This CDR3 has 11 residues. The DNA for the CDR3 is TGTGCTAGTGGTTTAGGCGCTGAAGCTTTCTTT. Translating it yields CASGLGAEAFF.

This clonotype showed up just a few times. The chain carries TRBV4-3 and TRBJ1-5; weak D call: TRBD1 (5 bases). Germline V gives CDR1 LGHNA, CDR2 YSLEER. The CDR3 has 15 amino acids. V was trimmed by 0 bases and J by 9 bases, leaving 15 bases between them. CDR3 loop: CASSQDISRQMPQHF. The CDR3 nucleotides read TGCGCCAGCAGCCAAGATATAAGTAGACAGATGCCCCAGCATTTT.

This clonotype came up a few times. The chain employs TRBV7-3 and TRBJ2-3, with no clear D. The CDR3 spans 17 residues. Germline CDR1 and CDR2: SGHTA and FQGTGA. Between the trimmed V and J ends, which lost 0 bases and 0 bases, there was a span of 13 bases. The CDR3 DNA follows: TGTGCCAGCAGCTTAACCTCTCGTGTTGCTAGCACAGATACGCAGTATTTT. Translating it yields CASSLTSRVASTDTQYF.

The chain has TRBV20-1 and TRBJ1-2; 11 positions agree with TRBD1. V was pared by 6 bases and J by 4 bases, with 4 bases of the junction left unmatched. The CDR3 sequence is 13 residues long. The V gene's germline CDR1 is DFQATT and CDR2 SNEGSKA (reference sequence). CDR3 bases: TGCAGTGCACCAGGGACAGGGGGCTATGGCTACACCTTC. As protein: CSAPGTGGYGYTF.

This clonotype occurred a few times. The J gene is TRBJ2-5, the V gene TRBV20-1; 7 positions agree with TRBD1. The germline V gene encodes CDR1 DFQATT and CDR2 SNEGSKA (reference sequence). The CDR3 totals 15 residues. Germline trimming cut 0 bases from V and 5 bases from J; bases unmatched to any gene: 9. The CDR3 region is CSARDDGTVGETQYF. The CDR3 coding sequence is TGCAGTGCTAGAGATGATGGGACAGTTGGCGAGACCCAGTACTTC.